The 15 T cell receptor beta chains below were found in one sample sequenced in a study of molecular identifiers for immune sequencing clone quantification. MiXCR was run by TCRdb on the PCR reads, yielding one entry per CDR3 protein. The data contain roughly 93,000 distinct CDR3 sequences, approximately 25% of them singletons. Sequenced: naive CD8+ T cells from blood, with Jurkat cell RNA spiked in. Subset defined: FACS-sorted CD8+CD4-CCR7+CD45RA+ naive T cells. The origin of the receptors is a human donor in good health. Some libraries in this study had Jurkat cell RNA spiked in.

V is TRBV12-5 and J is TRBJ1-6; D call uncertain. The CDR3 length is 11 residues. Germline loops: CDR1 LGHNT, CDR2 FRNRAP. The ends were cut back, 4 bases at V and 8 bases at J, with 3 bases in the middle. This chain's CDR3 is CASGYYSPLHF. The CDR3 DNA sequence: TGTGCTAGTGGTTATTATTCACCCCTCCACTTT.

This clonotype was seen a handful of times. This chain links TRBV19 with TRBJ2-1; a weak D match, TRBD2 (6 bases). The CDR3 has 15 amino acids. Germline assignment: CDR1 LNHDA and CDR2 SQIVND (reference sequence). The germline V and J ends were trimmed by 6 bases and 0 bases, with 12 bases remaining between them. The CDR3 DNA reads TGTGCCAGTAGCTGGGGGGTTAGCTCCTACAATGAGCAGTTCTTC. Protein: CASSWGVSSYNEQFF.

With regard to this clonotype: A much larger clonotype is one base distant, so this may be a read error. The chain joins TRBV20-1 to TRBJ1-6; maybe TRBD1 (6 bases). Germline-derived CDR1 and CDR2 are DFQATT and SNEGSKA (reference sequence). The CDR3 has 13 amino acids. V lost 6 bases to trimming and J lost 11 bases, with 17 bases between them. The CDR3 bases are TGCAGTGCCCTAGGGCAGGGGAATCCACCCCTCCACTTT. Its protein is CSALGQGNPPLHF.

This clonotype was seen more than once but under ten times. This sequence joins TRBV30 and TRBJ1-6; D perhaps matches TRBD1 (6 bases). Trimming stripped 1 base from V and 5 bases from J, with 6 bases between. The CDR3 runs to 13 residues. Looked up from germline, CDR1 is GTSNPN and CDR2 is SVGIG (reference sequence). The CDR3 spells CAWSGTDNSPLHF. CDR3 sequence (DNA): TGTGCCTGGAGTGGGACAGATAATTCACCCCTCCACTTT.

V gene TRBV7-9 combines with J gene TRBJ2-1, with D maybe TRBD1 (6 bases). V was shortened by 5 bases and J by 4 bases, with 9 bases between the two germline ends. Germline V CDR1 and CDR2: SEHNR, FQNEAQ (reference sequence). The CDR3 is made up of 13 amino acids. CDR3: CASSMTGYNEQFF. For the CDR3, the DNA is TGTGCCAGCAGCATGACAGGTTACAATGAGCAGTTCTTC.

The rearrangement joins TRBV13 to TRBJ1-3; 7 positions match TRBD1. Germline V gene lookup returns CDR1 PRHDT and CDR2 FYEKMQ (reference sequence). This CDR3 region has 15 residues. The junction had 3 bases not matched to a gene; V was cut back by 4 bases and J by 0 bases. The CDR3 bases are TGTGCCAGCAGCTCGGGACAGTACTCTGGAAACACCATATATTTT. This sequence encodes CASSSGQYSGNTIYF.

The gene calls are TRBV20-1 and TRBJ1-2, with D possibly matching TRBD1 (5 bases). Germline CDR1 DFQATT, CDR2 SNEGSKA (reference sequence). CDR3 length: 15 residues. V dropped 0 bases and J dropped 2 bases, with 13 bases sitting between them. The DNA of the CDR3 is TGCAGTGCTAGAGATCGGGCAGGGTTCAACTATGGCTACACCTTC. It translates to CSARDRAGFNYGYTF.

This clonotype was found many times. The rearrangement joins TRBV6-1 to TRBJ2-2, with D possibly being TRBD1 (5 bases). With 6 bases removed from V and 6 bases from J, the gap between germline ends came to 11 bases. The CDR3 covers 13 residues. Germline V lookup: CDR1 MNHNS, CDR2 SASEGT. This chain's CDR3 is CASRFTGSGELFF. DNA of the CDR3: TGTGCCAGCAGATTCACAGGCTCCGGGGAGCTGTTTTTT.

Worth noting for this clonotype: The CDR3 does not close with the conserved phenylalanine or tryptophan, likely indicating a read error. V is TRBV6-5 and J is TRBJ2-3; the match to TRBD2 covers 12 bases. There are 17 residues in the CDR3. The junction had 10 bases not matched to a gene; V was cut back by 4 bases and J by 5 bases. The germline V gene encodes CDR1 MNHEY and CDR2 SVGAGI. In nucleotides, the CDR3 is TGTGCCAGCAGTTCATCGGGACTAGCGGGTGTCGGAGATACGCAGTATCTT. This translates into CASSSSGLAGVGDTQYL.

Of note for this clonotype: The conserved phenylalanine or tryptophan is not found at the CDR3 terminus, so this likely reflects a read error. The chain combines TRBV9 with TRBJ1-5; D gene uncertain. CDR3 size: 12 residues. Per germline, CDR1 SGDLS and CDR2 YYNGEE. V lost 1 base and J lost 8, with 7 bases in between. The CDR3 loop reads CASSVRKEPQHY. The CDR3 nucleotides read TGTGCCAGCAGCGTACGGAAGGAGCCCCAGCATTAT.

This clonotype was seen at least ten times. V is TRBV6-6 and J is TRBJ2-3; 12 bases are shared with TRBD2. The CDR3 loop spans 16 amino acids. CDR1 MNHNY and CDR2 SVGAGI come from the germline V gene (reference sequence). V dropped 5 bases and J dropped 4; count of bases not matched to a gene: 7. The CDR3 coding sequence is TGTGCCAGCAGTGGCTTACTAGCGGGGGGAGCAGATACGCAGTATTTT. Its protein is CASSGLLAGGADTQYF.

Worth noting for this clonotype: Given a much more abundant clone one base away, this may be a read error. V and J are TRBV12-3 or TRBV12-4 and TRBJ1-1; D is unresolved. The CDR3 is made up of 14 amino acids. CDR3 protein: CAGSFGPRFTEAFF. Written as DNA, the CDR3 is TGTGCCGGCAGTTTCGGTCCAAGATTCACTGAAGCTTTCTTT.

This clonotype was seen ten or more times. The chain has TRBV20-1 and TRBJ2-7; D unresolved. The CDR3 has 16 residues. Trimming stripped 1 base from V and 0 bases from J, with 16 bases between. Germline CDR1 and CDR2: DFQATT and SNEGSKA (reference sequence). The DNA of the CDR3 is TGCAGTGCTAGAGTGCTACCGACGGAGTACTCCTACGAGCAGTACTTC. Its protein product is CSARVLPTEYSYEQYF.

The V call is TRBV29-1, the J call TRBJ2-1, with D maybe TRBD1 (6 bases). This CDR3 is 11 amino acids long. Between the trimmed V and J ends, which lost 4 bases and 12 bases, there was a span of 13 bases. Germline lookup yields CDR1 SQVTM and CDR2 ANQGSEA. Written as DNA, the CDR3 is TGCAGCGTTGTCACAGGGTACGGGCAGTTCTTC. This sequence encodes CSVVTGYGQFF.

This clonotype showed up many times. The chain carries TRBV9 and TRBJ2-2, with a tentative D call TRBD2 (6 bases). The CDR3 consists of 16 residues. V lost 2 bases, J lost 1 base, and 12 bases lay in between. Germline V CDR1 and CDR2: SGDLS, YYNGEE. The CDR3 nucleotides are TGTGCCAGCAGCGTTAAACTAGCAGAGAACACCGGGGAGCTGTTTTTT. The encoded protein is CASSVKLAENTGELFF. Together with reference TRBV9 and TRBJ2-2, the CDR3 gives the full variable domain: DSGVTQTPKHLITATGQRVTLRCSPRSGDLSVYWYQQSLDQGLQFLIQYYNGEERAKGNILERFSAQQFPDLHSELNLSSLELGDSALYFCASSVKLAENTGELFFGEGSRLTVL.